What follows are 11 T cell receptor beta chains derived from one specimen sequenced in a study of CD8 T cells in ankylosing spondylitis. Findings and limits, study-wide: What appeared characteristic of ankylosing spondylitis blood was a TCR beta motif of about eight highly homologous variants.

MiXCR, applied by TCRdb to the 5' RACE reads, yields one record per CDR3 protein. The repertoire has fewer than 250,000 distinct CDR3 sequences, around 20% of them found once; the top ten carry about two fifths. For these receptors, no antigen is known. The sequencing sample was made of blood, either unsorted or a sorted T cell fraction (not recorded which). These receptors were collected from a male donor with ankylosing spondylitis.

The rearrangement uses TRBV20-1 and TRBJ2-7, with 7 nucleotides matching TRBD2. This CDR3 is 14 amino acids long. Trimming at V came to 6 bases and at J to 4 bases, leaving 12 bases not matched to a gene. From germline, CDR1 is DFQATT and CDR2 SNEGSKA (reference sequence). The CDR3, as DNA: TGCAGTGCAGACCCCTCGGGGGGTGGTTACGAGCAGTACTTC. Protein: CSADPSGGGYEQYF.

CDR3 nucleotide sequence: TGTGCCAGCAGCTTAGCGATAACAGGGTACGCTTTCTTT. This gives the protein CASSLAITGYAFF. The chain combines TRBV7-9 with TRBJ1-1, with a weak D call TRBD1 (6 bases). Between the trimmed V and J ends, which lost 0 bases and 11 bases, there was a span of 13 bases. This CDR3 spans 13 amino acids. Germline loops: CDR1 SEHNR, CDR2 FQNEAQ (reference sequence).

This clonotype was recorded at least ten times. This sequence joins TRBV27 and TRBJ2-3; TRBD2 matches 12 bases. The CDR3 contains 17 residues. CDR1 and CDR2 from the germline V gene are MNHEY and SMNVEV (reference sequence). J lost 5 bases, V lost 2 bases, and 8 bases had no gene match. CDR3 in amino acids: CASSLIASGGAGDTQYF. CDR3 DNA: TGTGCCAGCAGTTTAATTGCTAGCGGGGGGGCCGGAGATACGCAGTATTTT.

In its sample, this clonotype was seen a few times. This chain uses TRBV9 with TRBJ2-7; 8 bases agree with TRBD1. Germline CDR1 is SGDLS and CDR2 is YYNGEE. The CDR3 runs 15 residues. V lost 0 bases, J lost 0 bases, and 2 bases stayed unmatched. The CDR3 is CASSVGTGTSYEQYF. CDR3 DNA: TGTGCCAGCAGCGTAGGGACAGGGACCTCCTACGAGCAGTACTTC.

There are a few counts of this clonotype. This chain uses TRBV11-2 with TRBJ2-1; D might be TRBD1 or TRBD2, each matching 5 bases. V was cut by 7 bases and J by 1 base, with 14 bases left in between. There are 15 residues in the CDR3. CDR1 SGHAT and CDR2 FQNNGV come from the germline V gene. The CDR3 reads CASTSLGDSYNEQFF. CDR3 nucleotides: TGTGCCAGCACCTCCCTGGGGGATTCCTACAATGAGCAGTTCTTC.

The chain has TRBV12-3 or TRBV12-4 and TRBJ2-7, with no clear D. The ends were cut back, 5 bases at V and 1 base at J, with 9 bases in the middle. The CDR3 length is 13 residues. Written as DNA, the CDR3 is TGTGCCAGCAGTCCCCGGGTTTCCTACGAGCAGTACTTC. This encodes CASSPRVSYEQYF.

The rearrangement links TRBV9 to TRBJ2-2; 16 bases match TRBD2. This CDR3 is built from 19 residues. Unmatched junction bases numbered 8, after V lost 0 bases and J lost 6 bases. Germline CDR1 and CDR2: SGDLS and YYNGEE. The chain's CDR3 is CASSVGGLAGGPQPGELFF. CDR3 DNA sequence: TGTGCCAGCAGCGTAGGGGGACTAGCGGGAGGGCCCCAACCCGGGGAGCTGTTTTTT.

This clonotype turned up a few times. The rearrangement uses TRBV7-9 and TRBJ2-1; TRBD2 agrees at 7 bases. The CDR3 contains 14 residues. Germline V gene sequence: CDR1 SEHNR, CDR2 FQNEAQ (reference sequence). The J segment lost 6 bases and the V segment lost 6 bases, leaving 8 bases of the junction unmatched. The CDR3 is CASSRRGDPNEQFF. CDR3 DNA sequence: TGTGCCAGCAGTCGCCGGGGGGACCCCAATGAGCAGTTCTTC.

V and J are TRBV20-1 and TRBJ2-5, with D possibly being TRBD2 (5 bases). The CDR3 runs to 16 residues. Trimming cost V 3 bases and J 0 bases, with 17 bases left between them. Looked up from germline, CDR1 is DFQATT and CDR2 is SNEGSKA (reference sequence). The CDR3 DNA follows: TGCAGTGCTAGTTCCGGGGAACCGGAGTACCAAGAGACCCAGTACTTC. Translating gives CSASSGEPEYQETQYF.

The V call is TRBV12-3 or TRBV12-4, the J call TRBJ2-1; D remains ambiguous. Deletions cut 6 bases from V and 3 bases from J, with 15 bases between. This CDR3 has 15 residues. CDR3 residues: CASRLPRGGYNEQFF. The DNA of the CDR3 is TGTGCCAGCAGGCTCCCCCGCGGTGGCTACAATGAGCAGTTCTTC.

This clonotype was seen more than once but under ten times. This chain uses TRBV27 with TRBJ2-6; no definite D call. Germline lookup yields CDR1 MNHEY and CDR2 SMNVEV (reference sequence). Trimming took off 0 bases at V and 4 bases at J, with 10 bases between the two ends. This CDR3 region has 16 residues. In nucleotides, the CDR3 is TGTGCCAGCAGTTTATCTGCGCATCCCGGGGCCAACGTCCTGACTTTC. Translated: CASSLSAHPGANVLTF.